The 2 T cell receptor beta chains reported below all come from one sample, sequenced in a study of shared clonotypes between healthy human individuals. Using immunoSEQ multiplex PCR, the repertoire was profiled, and TCRdb retains in-frame clones only, with some absent. The table shows roughly 600,000 clones, with 98% occurring only once. Naive CD8 cells were CD45RO-negative, positively selected for CCR7, excluding terminally differentiated effector memory CD45RA+ cells. Sequences were obtained from naive CD8+ T cells sorted from blood. The receptors were gathered from a man younger than 45 in good health.

The V and J genes are TRBV25-1 and TRBJ2-3; D gene ambiguous. Germline V CDR1 and CDR2: MGHDK, SYGVNS. The CDR3 has 13 amino acids. V was pared by 3 bases and J by 5 bases, with 9 bases between. In nucleotides, the CDR3 is TGTGCCAGCAGTGATAGGGTTGGAGATACGCAGTATTTT. Its protein product is CASSDRVGDTQYF.

This chain uses TRBV7-3 with TRBJ2-7; D is unclear. There are 12 residues in the CDR3. V dropped 0 bases and J dropped 7 bases, with 7 bases sitting between them. Germline V CDR1 and CDR2: SGHTA, FQGTGA. CDR3 coding DNA: TGTGCCAGCAGCTTAACGGACGGAGAGCAGTACTTC. The encoded protein is CASSLTDGEQYF. Complete variable domain (other parts from reference TRBV7-3 and TRBJ2-7): GAGVSQTPSNKVTEKGKYVELRCDPISGHTALYWYRQSLGQGPEFLIYFQGTGAADDSGLPNDRFFAVRPEGSVSTLKIQRTERGDSAVYLCASSLTDGEQYFGPGTRLTVT.